A single sample gave rise to the 10 T cell receptor beta chains below, sequenced in a study of liver allograft versus peripheral blood T cells. Study details: Comparing T cell receptor repertoires in transplanted livers with those in recipients' peripheral blood was part of the design.

TCRdb re-called the reads with MiXCR, one entry per CDR3 protein. The table shows some 5,600 distinct CDR3 sequences, with 13% to 15% occurring only once. The receptors here all came from a human patient who had a liver transplant. Part of the T cell pool may stem from the graft donor.

Relative to its sample, this clonotype is medium-sized. This chain uses TRBV6-2 or TRBV6-3 with TRBJ2-7, with 9 bases aligning to TRBD1. V was clipped by 5 bases and J by 5 bases; unmatched bases: 10. There are 15 residues in the CDR3. CDR1 is MNHEY and CDR2 is SVGEGT in the germline V gene. The CDR3 protein is CASSRPTGTGNEQYF. CDR3 in DNA: TGTGCCAGCAGTCGACCGACCGGGACAGGGAACGAGCAGTACTTC.

This clonotype is deemed medium-sized. The rearrangement links TRBV27 to TRBJ2-7; D is perhaps TRBD2 (6 bases). V gave up 6 bases and J gave up 0 bases, with 15 bases separating them. CDR1 is MNHEY, CDR2 SMNVEV, per germline (reference sequence). The CDR3 covers 15 residues. The CDR3 is CASSLLAMSSYEQYF. The CDR3 DNA is TGTGCCAGCAGCCTCCTAGCGATGAGCTCCTACGAGCAGTACTTC.

About this clonotype: A read error may explain this, as a much larger clone is one base away. This chain uses TRBV6-5 with TRBJ2-7; 8 bases agree with TRBD1. This CDR3 is built from 15 residues. CDR1 is MNHEY, CDR2 SVGAGI, per germline. The DNA of the CDR3 is TGTGGCAGCAGTTACTCCCCGGACAGGGCCTACGAGCAGTACTTC. Its protein product is CGSSYSPDRAYEQYF.

The CDR3: CAWSGGPKETQYF. The CDR3 bases are TGTGCCTGGAGTGGTGGTCCTAAAGAGACCCAGTACTTC. The gene calls are TRBV30 and TRBJ2-5; D unresolved. The germline V gene has CDR1 GTSNPN and CDR2 SVGIG (reference sequence). Trimming took off 1 base at V and 3 bases at J, with 9 bases between the two ends. This CDR3 is built from 13 residues.

The rearrangement links TRBV3-2 to TRBJ1-2; TRBD1 is the table's D call, not checked against the DNA. TRBV3-2 is an annotated pseudogene. CDR3 length: 14 amino acids. This chain's CDR3 is CASSPGEGAVGYTF. For the CDR3, the DNA is TGTGCCAGCAGCCCAGGAGAGGGGGCAGTGGGCTACACCTTC.

This clonotype rates as medium-sized. V is TRBV19 and J is TRBJ1-1; D may be TRBD1 (5 bases). Germline CDR1 is LNHDA and CDR2 is SQIVND (reference sequence). The CDR3 is 13 residues long. Trimming stripped 4 bases from V and 5 bases from J, with 11 bases between. Here the CDR3 reads CASSKGYWTEAFF. CDR3 sequence (DNA): TGTGCCAGTAGTAAGGGGTATTGGACTGAAGCTTTCTTT. Variable domain in full (rest from reference TRBV19 and TRBJ1-1): DGGITQSPKYLFRKEGQNVTLSCEQNLNHDAMYWYRQDPGQGLRLIYYSQIVNDFQKGDIAEGYSVSREKKESFPLTVTSAQKNPTAFYLCASSKGYWTEAFFGQGTRLTVV.

Many counts were recorded for this clonotype. J is TRBJ1-2 and V is TRBV12-3 or TRBV12-4; D remains ambiguous. This CDR3 comprises 14 residues. Trimming cost V 2 bases and J 4 bases, with 11 bases left between them. CDR3 nucleotides: TGTGCCAGCAGTTTAAGGATAATTGGCTATGGCTACACCTTC. As protein: CASSLRIIGYGYTF.

Only a few counts were recorded for this clonotype. The chain recombines TRBV7-9 with TRBJ2-7; D remains unclear. V lost 4 bases and J 6 bases, leaving 16 bases between the germline ends. This CDR3 spans 14 amino acids. Germline CDR1 SEHNR, CDR2 FQNEAQ (reference sequence). The CDR3 DNA sequence: TGTGCCAGCAGCTCCCTGGGCCCCTACGGCGAGCAGTACTTC. This sequence encodes CASSSLGPYGEQYF.

This clonotype is medium-sized. The chain links TRBV7-9 to TRBJ2-1, with 10 bases lining up with TRBD2. The junction had 5 bases not matched to a gene; V was cut back by 2 bases and J by 4 bases. The CDR3 is made up of 16 amino acids. CDR1 and CDR2 (germline): SEHNR, FQNEAQ (reference sequence). In nucleotides, the CDR3 is TGTGCCAGCAGCTTATCCCTAGCGGGGGCGTACAATGAGCAGTTCTTC. Protein product: CASSLSLAGAYNEQFF.

Sample share makes this clonotype medium-sized. The chain has TRBV18 and TRBJ2-7; D is uncertain. Looked up from germline, CDR1 is KGHSH and CDR2 is LQKENI. The CDR3 extends over 14 amino acids. Trimming left V 0 bases short and J 7 bases short, with 13 bases between. The CDR3 loop is CASSPPGRPQEQYF. Here the CDR3 DNA reads TGTGCCAGCTCACCACCAGGCCGACCCCAGGAGCAGTACTTC.